One sample yielded the 2 T cell receptor beta chains listed below, sequenced in a study of blood T cell repertoires in COVID-19. Repertoires were generated with immunoSEQ multiplex PCR, while TCRdb's copy carries only in-frame clones and drops some. The profile shows some 210,000 clones, approximately 90% of them singletons. Sequenced sample: peripheral blood. All receptors derive from a man aged 30 to 39 with acute or convalescent COVID-19.

This clone was seen once. V usage is TRBV28 and J usage is TRBJ1-5; possibly TRBD1 for D (6 bases). CDR3 length equals 14 residues. V was pared by 4 bases and J by 3 bases, with 10 bases between. Germline V gene sequence: CDR1 MDHEN, CDR2 SYDVKM. CDR3 coding DNA: TGTGCCAGCAGTTCGAGACAGGACAATCAGCCCCAGCATTTT. As protein: CASSSRQDNQPQHF.

The V gene is TRBV10-2, the J gene TRBJ2-7, with D possibly TRBD2 on 6 matching bases. Trimming pared 8 bases from V and 3 bases from J, leaving 14 bases between. CDR3 size: 13 residues. Germline loops: CDR1 WSHSY, CDR2 SAAADI. CDR3 residues: CASRAGPNYEQYF. CDR3 nucleotide sequence: TGCGCCAGCCGCGCGGGACCCAACTACGAGCAGTACTTC.